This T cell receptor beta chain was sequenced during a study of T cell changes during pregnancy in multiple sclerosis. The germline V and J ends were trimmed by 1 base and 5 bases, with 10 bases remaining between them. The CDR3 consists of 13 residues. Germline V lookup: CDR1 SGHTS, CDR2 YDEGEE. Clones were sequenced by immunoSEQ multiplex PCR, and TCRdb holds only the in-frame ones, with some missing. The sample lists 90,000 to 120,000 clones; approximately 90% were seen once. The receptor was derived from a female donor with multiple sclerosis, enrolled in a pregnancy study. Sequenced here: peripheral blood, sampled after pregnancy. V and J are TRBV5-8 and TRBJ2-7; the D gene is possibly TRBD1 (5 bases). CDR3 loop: CASSLQGVHEQYF. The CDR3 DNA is TGTGCCAGCAGCTTGCAGGGCGTACACGAGCAGTACTTC.